The text below deals with one T cell receptor beta chain. The data were taken from a study of blood T cell repertoires in COVID-19. Study summary: Spain, Italy and the United States supplied samples that represented acute and convalescent COVID-19. The analysed material was cDNA or gDNA that came from T cells, B-cell-depleted T cells, or PBMCs.

In the original workflow: Reference gene primer amplification in the assay estimated nucleated cell counts. TCRdb's table, derived via immunoSEQ multiplex PCR, lists solely in-frame clones and lacks some. V and J calls and clone size are copied from that table; D and trimming were computed from the DNA. There are over 85,000 clones in the sample; 85% to 90% occur only once, and approximately 3.4% lies in the top ten. Trimming removed 5 bases at V and 14 bases at J, with 25 bases between. The CDR3 covers 16 residues. The germline gives CDR1 SGHTA, CDR2 FQGNSA. The clonotype was recovered from a woman aged 45-60 years with acute or convalescent COVID-19. Sequenced input: peripheral blood. The chain joins TRBV7-2 to TRBJ1-6; D might be TRBD1 (5 bases). The CDR3 bases are TGTGCCAGCAGCCCCACCGGGACTGCCTATAATTCGGCCCTCCACTTT. Protein sequence: CASSPTGTAYNSALHF.